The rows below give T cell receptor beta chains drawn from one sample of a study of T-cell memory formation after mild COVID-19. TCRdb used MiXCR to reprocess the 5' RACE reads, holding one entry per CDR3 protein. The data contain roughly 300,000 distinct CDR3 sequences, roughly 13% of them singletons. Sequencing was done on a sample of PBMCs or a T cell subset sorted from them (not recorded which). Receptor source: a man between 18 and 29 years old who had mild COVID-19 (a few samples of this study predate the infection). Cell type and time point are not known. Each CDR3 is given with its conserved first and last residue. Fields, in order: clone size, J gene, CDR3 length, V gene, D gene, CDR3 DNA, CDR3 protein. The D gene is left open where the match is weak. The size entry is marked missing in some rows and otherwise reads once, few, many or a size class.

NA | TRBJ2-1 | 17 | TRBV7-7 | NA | TGTGCCAGCAGCTCTCTCCAGGGCAGCGCAACATACAATGAGCAGTTCTTC | CASSSLQGSATYNEQFF
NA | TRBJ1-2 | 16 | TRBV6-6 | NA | TGTGCCAGCAGTTACTCGACTGATGCAGCTAACTATGGCTACACCTTC | CASSYSTDAANYGYTF
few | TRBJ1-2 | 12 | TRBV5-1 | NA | TGCGCCAGCTCCACCCCAGACTATGGCTACACCTTC | CASSTPDYGYTF
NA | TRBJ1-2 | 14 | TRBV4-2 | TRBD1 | TGTGCCAGCAGCCCTATGACAGGGAGTCGTGGCTACACCTTC | CASSPMTGSRGYTF
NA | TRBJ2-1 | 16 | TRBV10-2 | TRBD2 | TGCGCCAGCTCCCTAACTCGGGCTAGCGGGGGGACCGAGCAGTTCTTC | CASSLTRASGGTEQFF
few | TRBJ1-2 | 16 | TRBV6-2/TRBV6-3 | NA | TGTGCCAGCGCCCTGACAGATCCGATTTTTTCGTATGGCTACACCTTC | CASALTDPIFSYGYTF
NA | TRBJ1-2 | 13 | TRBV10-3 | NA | TGTGCCATCAGTGAGCAAATGTTAAATGGCTACACCTTC | CAISEQMLNGYTF
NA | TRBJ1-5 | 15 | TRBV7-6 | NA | TGTGCCAGCAGCTTAGACACCTATAGCAATCAGCCCCAGCATTTT | CASSLDTYSNQPQHF
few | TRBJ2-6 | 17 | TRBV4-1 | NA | TGCGCCAGCAGCCCCCGGAAGGCTGCCGCCGGGGCCAACGTCCTGACTTTC | CASSPRKAAAGANVLTF
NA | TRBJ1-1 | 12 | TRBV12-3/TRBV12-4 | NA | TGTGCCAGCAGTGCGGGGATCACTGAAGCTTTCTTT | CASSAGITEAFF
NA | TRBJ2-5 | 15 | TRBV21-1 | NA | TGTGCCAGCAGCAAAGAGGCTGGGGCGTTAGAGACCCAGTACTTC | CASSKEAGALETQYF
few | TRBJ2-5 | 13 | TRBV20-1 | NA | TGCAGTCTTTGGGGGCAGTACCAAGAGACCCAGTACTTC | CSLWGQYQETQYF
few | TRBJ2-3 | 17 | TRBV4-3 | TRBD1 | TGCGCCAGCAGCCAAGACCAAGGGGGCGCCGATGGGGATACGCAGTATTTT | CASSQDQGGADGDTQYF
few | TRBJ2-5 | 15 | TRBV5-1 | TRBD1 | TGCGCCAGCAGCGCCTCTGGACAGGTGGGAGAGACCCAGTACTTC | CASSASGQVGETQYF
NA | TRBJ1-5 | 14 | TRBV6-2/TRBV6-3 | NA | TGTGCCAGCAGTTACTCAACCGTCAATCAGCCCCAGCATTTT | CASSYSTVNQPQHF
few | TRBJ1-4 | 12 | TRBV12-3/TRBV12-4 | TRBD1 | TGTGCAGCAGGGGGTACTAATGAAAAACTGTTTTTT | CAAGGTNEKLFF
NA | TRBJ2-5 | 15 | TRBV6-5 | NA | TGTGCCAGCAGTTATTGTGCTAGCGACCAAGAGACCCAGTACTTC | CASSYCASDQETQYF
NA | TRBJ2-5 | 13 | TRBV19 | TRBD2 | TGTGCCAGTAGTACGCTAGCGGAAGAGACCCAGTACTTC | CASSTLAEETQYF
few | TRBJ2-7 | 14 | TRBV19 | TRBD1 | TGTGCCAGTAGTTATGGACAGGTCTCCTCCGAGCAGTACTTC | CASSYGQVSSEQYF
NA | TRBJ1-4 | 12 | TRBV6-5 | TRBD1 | TGTGCCAGCAGTTTGGGACAGGGCAAACTGTTTTTT | CASSLGQGKLFF
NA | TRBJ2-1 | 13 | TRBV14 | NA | TGTGCCAGCAGCCCCGGGACTCTCAATGAGCAGTTCTTC | CASSPGTLNEQFF
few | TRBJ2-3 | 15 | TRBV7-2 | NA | TGTGCCAGCACCCGAGGAATAGCGGCCCCAGATACGCAGTATTTT | CASTRGIAAPDTQYF
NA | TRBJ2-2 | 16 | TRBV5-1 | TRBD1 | TGCGCCAGCAGACCCCCCGGGACAGTGAACACCGGGGAGCTGTTTTTT | CASRPPGTVNTGELFF
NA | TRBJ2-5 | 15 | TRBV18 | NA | TGTGCCAGCTCCATTGGGGCCGGGTACCAAGAGACCCAGTACTTC | CASSIGAGYQETQYF
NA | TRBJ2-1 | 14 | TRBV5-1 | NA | TGCGCCAGCAGAGCCGTAGCTGGGATGAATGAGCAGTTCTTC | CASRAVAGMNEQFF
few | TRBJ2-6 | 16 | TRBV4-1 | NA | TGCGCCAGCAGCCAAGATTCGGCAACTGGGGCCAACGTCCTGACTTTC | CASSQDSATGANVLTF
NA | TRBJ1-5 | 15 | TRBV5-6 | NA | TGTGCCAGCAGCCGGGCATCCGGGAACAATCAGCCCCAGCATTTT | CASSRASGNNQPQHF
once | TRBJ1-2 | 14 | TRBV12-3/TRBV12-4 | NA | TGTGCCAGCAGTTTTCTAAGGGACAACTATGGCTACACCTTC | CASSFLRDNYGYTF
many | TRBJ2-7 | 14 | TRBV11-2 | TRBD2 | TGTGCCAGCAGCTTAGTCAGCGGGGGCTACGAGCAGTACTTC | CASSLVSGGYEQYF
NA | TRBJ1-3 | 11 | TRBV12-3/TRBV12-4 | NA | TGTGCCAGCAGTTTTCGTAACACCATATATTTT | CASSFRNTIYF
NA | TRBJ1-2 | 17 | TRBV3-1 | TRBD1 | TGTGCCAGCAGCCAAGCGGGACAGGGGGCGCGGGTCTATGGCTACACCTTC | CASSQAGQGARVYGYTF
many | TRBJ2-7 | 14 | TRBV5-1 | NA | TGCGCCACCTCGCGACAGGCCTCCTCCTACGAGCAGTACTTC | CATSRQASSYEQYF
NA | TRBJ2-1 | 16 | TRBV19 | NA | TGTGCCAGTAGCAGACAGGCCAGTGCCGCATACAATGAGCAGTTCTTC | CASSRQASAAYNEQFF
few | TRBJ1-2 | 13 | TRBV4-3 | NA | TGCGCCAGCAGCCAATACTCCTACTATGGCTACACCTTC | CASSQYSYYGYTF
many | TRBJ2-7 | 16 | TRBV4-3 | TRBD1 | TGCGCCAGCAGCCAAGATTGGACAGGGGGACCCTACGAGCAGTACTTC | CASSQDWTGGPYEQYF
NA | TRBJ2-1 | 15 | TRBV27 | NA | TGTGCCAGCAGTTTGACGGGGGCAGGCAACAATGAGCAGTTCTTC | CASSLTGAGNNEQFF
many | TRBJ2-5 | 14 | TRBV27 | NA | TGTGCCAGCAGCCCCTGGGGGGAGCCGGAGACCCAGTACTTC | CASSPWGEPETQYF
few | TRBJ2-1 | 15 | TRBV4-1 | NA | TGCGCCAGCAGCCCTCAGAGGGGGGAGTTAGGTGAGCAGTTCTTC | CASSPQRGELGEQFF
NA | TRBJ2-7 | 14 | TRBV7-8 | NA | TGTGCCAGCACCCTAGGGGGGACACCCTACGAGCAGTACTTC | CASTLGGTPYEQYF
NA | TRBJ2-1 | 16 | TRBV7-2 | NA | TGTGCCAGCAGCTTAGAGGGCAGCCCGCCCTACAATGAGCAGTTCTTC | CASSLEGSPPYNEQFF
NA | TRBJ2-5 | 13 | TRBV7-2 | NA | TGTGCCAGCACCCTCATGTACCAAGAGACCCAGTACTTC | CASTLMYQETQYF